Presented here are 4 T cell receptor beta chains from one specimen sequenced in a study of blood T cell repertoires in COVID-19. Only in-frame clones appear in the TCRdb table, and some are missing; sequencing was by immunoSEQ multiplex PCR. The sample lists around 70,000 clones, 65% to 85% occurring once. The sample consisted of peripheral blood. These receptors were collected from a woman aged 60-75 years with acute or convalescent COVID-19.

This chain connects TRBV27 to TRBJ1-4; weak D call: TRBD1 (6 bases). Germline CDR1 MNHEY, CDR2 SMNVEV (reference sequence). The CDR3 has 14 amino acids. Trimming took off 5 bases at V and 2 bases at J, with 9 bases between the two ends. The CDR3: CASSTGYTNEKLFF. The DNA of the CDR3 is TGTGCCAGCAGTACAGGGTACACTAATGAAAAACTGTTTTTT.

This CDR3 reads CASSLSRGGDRDIQYF. Here the CDR3 DNA reads TGTGCCAGCAGTTTATCACGTGGGGGGGACAGGGACATTCAGTACTTC. This chain uses TRBV28 with TRBJ2-4, with TRBD1 identical over 9 bases. The V gene's germline CDR1 is MDHEN and CDR2 SYDVKM. The CDR3 spans 16 residues. V lost 1 base, J lost 8 bases, and 9 bases stayed unmatched.

The chain couples TRBV6-5 to TRBJ1-2, with D possibly TRBD1 on 6 matching bases. This CDR3 has 16 residues. Germline-derived CDR1 and CDR2 are MNHEY and SVGAGI. The V end was cut by 0 bases, the J end by 8 bases, with 19 bases between. The CDR3 DNA reads as TGTGCCAGCAGTTACTCGACGGGGGCGGGGGCGAGCGGCTACACCTTC. Its translation is CASSYSTGAGASGYTF.

This clone was counted between two and nine times. The chain recombines TRBV7-6 with TRBJ1-5; unclear D gene. Germline V gene data show CDR1 as SGHVS and CDR2 as FNYEAQ. This CDR3 has 13 amino acids. V was clipped by 2 bases and J by 4 bases, with 6 bases between them. DNA for the CDR3: TGTGCCAGCAGCTTAAGCGGGAATCAGCCCCAGCATTTT. Protein: CASSLSGNQPQHF. Filled out from reference TRBV7-6 and TRBJ1-5, the complete variable domain reads GAGVSQSPRYKVTKRGQDVALRCDPISGHVSLYWYRQALGQGPEFLTYFNYEAQQDKSGLPNDRFSAERPEGSISTLTIQRTEQRDSAMYRCASSLSGNQPQHFGDGTRLSIL.